This is a list of T cell receptor beta chains from one sample in a study of T cells in Graves' hyperthyroidism and ophthalmopathy. One entry per CDR3 protein results from TCRdb running MiXCR on the multiplex PCR reads. The sample holds hundreds of thousands of distinct CDR3 sequences; around 38% are singletons and the top ten take more than 7%. Input material: blood. All receptors come from a man between 18 and 29 years old with Graves' hyperthyroidism. CDR3s include the opening cysteine and the closing phenylalanine or tryptophan. D genes are given only for firm matches. Some rows have no size entry. The others give once, few or many, or a class for an expanded clone.

d_gene: -
abundance: -
v_gene: TRBV5-1
j_gene: TRBJ1-1
CDR3aa: CASSKGDDRDTEAFF
CDR3nt: TGCGCCAGCAGTAAGGGAGACGATCGGGACACTGAAGCTTTCTTT

d_gene: -
abundance: -
v_gene: TRBV2
j_gene: TRBJ1-5
CDR3aa: CASSLASRNQPQHF
CDR3nt: TGTGCCAGCAGTTTAGCGAGCCGTAATCAGCCCCAGCATTTT

d_gene: -
abundance: few
v_gene: TRBV29-1
j_gene: TRBJ2-5
CDR3aa: CSVLRDNDGETQYF
CDR3nt: TGCAGCGTTTTGCGAGACAACGACGGAGAGACCCAGTACTTC

d_gene: -
abundance: -
v_gene: TRBV6-5
j_gene: TRBJ1-2
CDR3aa: CASSSDSPNYGYTF
CDR3nt: TGTGCCAGCAGTTCGGACAGCCCCAACTATGGCTACACCTTC

d_gene: -
abundance: once
v_gene: TRBV5-1
j_gene: TRBJ1-1
CDR3aa: CASSASGDTEAFF
CDR3nt: TGCGCCAGCAGCGCCTCAGGGGACACTGAAGCTTTCTTT

d_gene: -
abundance: -
v_gene: TRBV7-6
j_gene: TRBJ1-2
CDR3aa: CASSPEGLYGYTF
CDR3nt: TGTGCCAGCAGCCCCGAGGGATTATATGGCTACACCTTC

d_gene: -
abundance: -
v_gene: TRBV11-1
j_gene: TRBJ2-2
CDR3aa: CASTKMDSTGELFF
CDR3nt: TGTGCCAGCACGAAAATGGACAGCACCGGGGAGCTGTTTTTT

d_gene: -
abundance: -
v_gene: TRBV29-1
j_gene: TRBJ2-2
CDR3aa: CSVEDKGGDGELFF
CDR3nt: TGCAGCGTTGAAGATAAGGGGGGCGACGGGGAGCTGTTTTTT

d_gene: -
abundance: -
v_gene: TRBV20-1
j_gene: TRBJ1-4
CDR3aa: CSAQRGKNVKLFF
CDR3nt: TGCAGTGCCCAAAGGGGCAAGAATGTAAAACTGTTTTTT

d_gene: -
abundance: many
v_gene: TRBV7-3
j_gene: TRBJ1-6
CDR3aa: CASSQGGTGSNSPLHF
CDR3nt: TGTGCCAGCAGCCAAGGTGGTACAGGGAGCAATTCACCCCTCCACTTT

d_gene: -
abundance: -
v_gene: TRBV19
j_gene: TRBJ2-3
CDR3aa: CASSMGYTQYF
CDR3nt: TGTGCCAGTAGTATGGGATATACGCAGTATTTT

d_gene: TRBD1
abundance: many
v_gene: TRBV29-1
j_gene: TRBJ2-7
CDR3aa: CSVSGTARYEQYF
CDR3nt: TGCAGCGTTTCCGGGACAGCTCGCTACGAGCAGTACTTC

d_gene: -
abundance: -
v_gene: TRBV5-6
j_gene: TRBJ2-7
CDR3aa: CASSFNLNYEQYF
CDR3nt: TGTGCCAGCAGCTTTAACCTAAACTACGAGCAGTACTTC

d_gene: TRBD1
abundance: -
v_gene: TRBV12-5
j_gene: TRBJ1-6
CDR3aa: CASGFDLGGEPLHF
CDR3nt: TGTGCTAGTGGTTTCGACTTAGGGGGCGAACCCCTCCACTTT

d_gene: -
abundance: -
v_gene: TRBV2
j_gene: TRBJ2-2
CDR3aa: CASRPRYTGELFF
CDR3nt: TGTGCCAGCAGGCCACGCTACACCGGGGAGCTGTTTTTT

d_gene: TRBD1
abundance: few
v_gene: TRBV4-2
j_gene: TRBJ2-7
CDR3aa: CASSHGQGTPNHEQYF
CDR3nt: TGTGCCAGCAGCCACGGACAGGGGACTCCCAACCACGAGCAGTACTTC

d_gene: TRBD1
abundance: many
v_gene: TRBV20-1
j_gene: TRBJ2-7
CDR3aa: CSGTGQGEEQYF
CDR3nt: TGCAGTGGTACGGGACAGGGAGAAGAGCAGTACTTC

d_gene: -
abundance: few
v_gene: TRBV27
j_gene: TRBJ2-7
CDR3aa: CASVGRRQRSYEQYF
CDR3nt: TGTGCCAGCGTGGGCCGCCGACAGCGATCCTACGAGCAGTACTTC

d_gene: -
abundance: many
v_gene: TRBV15
j_gene: TRBJ2-7
CDR3aa: CATSKNTDGAYEQYF
CDR3nt: TGTGCCACCAGCAAAAACACGGACGGAGCCTACGAGCAGTACTTC

d_gene: -
abundance: -
v_gene: TRBV12-3/TRBV12-4
j_gene: TRBJ2-2
CDR3aa: CASSSNRDPTGELFF
CDR3nt: TGTGCCAGCAGTTCTAACAGGGACCCCACCGGGGAGCTGTTTTTT

d_gene: -
abundance: many
v_gene: TRBV6-5
j_gene: TRBJ1-1
CDR3aa: CASGKGGEAFF
CDR3nt: TGTGCCAGCGGAAAGGGAGGTGAAGCTTTCTTT

d_gene: -
abundance: many
v_gene: TRBV10-3
j_gene: TRBJ1-1
CDR3aa: CATKARESNTEAFF
CDR3nt: TGTGCCACCAAGGCGCGGGAGAGTAACACTGAAGCTTTCTTT

d_gene: -
abundance: many
v_gene: TRBV5-1
j_gene: TRBJ1-4
CDR3aa: CASTSRGESNEKLFF
CDR3nt: TGCGCCAGCACTAGTCGGGGCGAGAGTAATGAAAAACTGTTTTTT

d_gene: -
abundance: -
v_gene: TRBV12-3/TRBV12-4
j_gene: TRBJ2-7
CDR3aa: CASSFGKGPRDEQYF
CDR3nt: TGTGCCAGCAGTTTCGGGAAAGGTCCTCGGGACGAGCAGTACTTC

d_gene: -
abundance: few
v_gene: TRBV12-3/TRBV12-4
j_gene: TRBJ2-5
CDR3aa: CASTGTVKETQYF
CDR3nt: TGTGCCAGCACCGGGACCGTCAAGGAGACCCAGTACTTC

d_gene: TRBD1
abundance: many
v_gene: TRBV6-6
j_gene: TRBJ1-5
CDR3aa: CASGDRAGQPQHF
CDR3nt: TGTGCCAGCGGAGACAGGGCAGGGCAGCCCCAGCATTTT

d_gene: -
abundance: many
v_gene: TRBV7-9
j_gene: TRBJ1-2
CDR3aa: CASSSQGRGYTF
CDR3nt: TGTGCCAGCAGCTCACAGGGACGTGGCTACACCTTC

d_gene: -
abundance: -
v_gene: TRBV10-3
j_gene: TRBJ2-7
CDR3aa: CASSSTGPPVYEQYF
CDR3nt: TGTGCCAGCAGTTCGACAGGCCCCCCGGTCTACGAGCAGTACTTC

d_gene: -
abundance: many
v_gene: TRBV5-1
j_gene: TRBJ1-2
CDR3aa: CASSRSQGDYGYTF
CDR3nt: TGCGCCAGCAGCAGATCACAGGGAGACTATGGCTACACCTTC

d_gene: -
abundance: -
v_gene: TRBV12-3/TRBV12-4
j_gene: TRBJ1-3
CDR3aa: CASSLQGSAGYGNTIYF
CDR3nt: TGTGCCAGCAGCCTACAGGGAAGCGCGGGATATGGAAACACCATATATTTT

d_gene: TRBD2
abundance: -
v_gene: TRBV9
j_gene: TRBJ2-1
CDR3aa: CASSVDGGRGDEQFF
CDR3nt: TGTGCCAGCAGCGTAGATGGCGGGAGGGGGGATGAGCAGTTCTTC

d_gene: -
abundance: many
v_gene: TRBV20-1
j_gene: TRBJ1-4
CDR3aa: CSASPPGANEKLFF
CDR3nt: TGCAGTGCTAGCCCTCCTGGAGCTAATGAAAAACTGTTTTTT

d_gene: -
abundance: many
v_gene: TRBV7-3
j_gene: TRBJ1-6
CDR3aa: CASSLTGGGGSPLHF
CDR3nt: TGTGCCAGCAGCTTAACGGGGGGCGGGGGATCACCCCTCCACTTT

d_gene: -
abundance: -
v_gene: TRBV6-5
j_gene: TRBJ1-2
CDR3aa: CASSYGQRYGYTF
CDR3nt: TGTGCCAGCAGTTATGGGCAGCGTTATGGCTACACCTTC

d_gene: -
abundance: many
v_gene: TRBV7-7
j_gene: TRBJ2-5
CDR3aa: CASSLRGYQETQYF
CDR3nt: TGTGCTAGCAGCTTAAGGGGGTACCAAGAGACCCAGTACTTC

d_gene: -
abundance: -
v_gene: TRBV19
j_gene: TRBJ1-5
CDR3aa: CASSIVSGNRNRPQHF
CDR3nt: TGTGCCAGTAGTATAGTATCGGGGAATAGAAATCGGCCCCAGCATTTT

d_gene: TRBD1
abundance: -
v_gene: TRBV12-3/TRBV12-4
j_gene: TRBJ1-2
CDR3aa: CASDRAGDYGYTF
CDR3nt: TGTGCCAGCGACAGGGCGGGGGACTATGGCTACACCTTC

d_gene: -
abundance: -
v_gene: TRBV5-1
j_gene: TRBJ2-7
CDR3aa: CASSLGWTTGEQYF
CDR3nt: TGCGCCAGCAGCTTGGGCTGGACTACCGGTGAGCAGTACTTC

d_gene: -
abundance: few
v_gene: TRBV7-9
j_gene: TRBJ2-7
CDR3aa: CASSFLDRNEQYF
CDR3nt: TGTGCCAGCAGCTTCCTGGACCGAAACGAGCAGTACTTC

d_gene: -
abundance: few
v_gene: TRBV3-1
j_gene: TRBJ1-1
CDR3aa: CASSPRVAGTEAFF
CDR3nt: TGTGCCAGCAGCCCAAGGGTAGCGGGCACTGAAGCTTTCTTT

d_gene: -
abundance: -
v_gene: TRBV19
j_gene: TRBJ1-5
CDR3aa: CASSKGQVSAYVSNQPQHF
CDR3nt: TGTGCCAGTAGTAAGGGGCAGGTTTCGGCTTATGTCTCAAATCAGCCCCAGCATTTT

d_gene: -
abundance: -
v_gene: TRBV10-1
j_gene: TRBJ2-3
CDR3aa: CASSSVRDTQYF
CDR3nt: TGCGCCAGCAGTTCTGTCAGGGATACGCAGTATTTT

d_gene: -
abundance: many
v_gene: TRBV2
j_gene: TRBJ2-5
CDR3aa: CASRSDSETQYF
CDR3nt: TGTGCCAGCAGGTCCGATTCGGAGACCCAGTACTTC

d_gene: TRBD1
abundance: -
v_gene: TRBV13
j_gene: TRBJ2-7
CDR3aa: CASSPGGQGLHEQYF
CDR3nt: TGTGCCAGCAGCCCAGGGGGACAGGGGTTACACGAGCAGTACTTC

d_gene: -
abundance: many
v_gene: TRBV14
j_gene: TRBJ1-1
CDR3aa: CASSQDGWYSEAFF
CDR3nt: TGTGCCAGCAGCCAAGACGGATGGTACAGTGAAGCTTTCTTT

d_gene: -
abundance: -
v_gene: TRBV19
j_gene: TRBJ1-1
CDR3aa: CASSIGRAKGTEAFF
CDR3nt: TGTGCCAGTAGTATAGGAAGGGCCAAAGGTACTGAAGCTTTCTTT

d_gene: TRBD1
abundance: -
v_gene: TRBV10-3
j_gene: TRBJ2-2
CDR3aa: CAISVGGQTNTGELFF
CDR3nt: TGTGCCATCAGTGTTGGGGGACAGACGAACACCGGGGAGCTGTTTTTT

d_gene: -
abundance: many
v_gene: TRBV7-9
j_gene: TRBJ2-5
CDR3aa: CASSLGRVDQETQYF
CDR3nt: TGTGCCAGCAGCTTAGGTCGGGTGGACCAAGAGACCCAGTACTTC

d_gene: -
abundance: -
v_gene: TRBV19
j_gene: TRBJ1-1
CDR3aa: CASSVKPGDYNEAFF
CDR3nt: TGTGCCAGTAGTGTAAAACCAGGGGATTACAATGAAGCTTTCTTT

d_gene: -
abundance: -
v_gene: TRBV29-1
j_gene: TRBJ1-2
CDR3aa: CSVDRGAGGGYTF
CDR3nt: TGCAGCGTTGACAGGGGCGCGGGTGGTGGCTACACCTTC

d_gene: TRBD1
abundance: few
v_gene: TRBV20-1
j_gene: TRBJ1-1
CDR3aa: CSARLTGGAETGRAFF
CDR3nt: TGCAGTGCTAGATTAACAGGGGGCGCCGAAACCGGTCGAGCTTTCTTT

d_gene: -
abundance: few
v_gene: TRBV4-1
j_gene: TRBJ1-6
CDR3aa: CASSQIWGLNSPLHF
CDR3nt: TGCGCCAGCAGCCAGATCTGGGGCCTCAATTCACCCCTCCACTTT

d_gene: -
abundance: -
v_gene: TRBV6-1
j_gene: TRBJ2-7
CDR3aa: CASSEGLQGVISYEQYF
CDR3nt: TGTGCCAGCAGTGAAGGGTTACAGGGAGTAATTTCTTACGAGCAGTACTTC

d_gene: -
abundance: few
v_gene: TRBV12-3/TRBV12-4
j_gene: TRBJ2-7
CDR3aa: CASSTSGGGYEQYF
CDR3nt: TGTGCCAGCAGTACATCCGGGGGAGGATACGAGCAGTACTTC

d_gene: -
abundance: many
v_gene: TRBV5-1
j_gene: TRBJ2-2
CDR3aa: CASSFLTDAGELFF
CDR3nt: TGCGCCAGCAGCTTCCTGACCGACGCGGGGGAGCTGTTTTTT

d_gene: TRBD2
abundance: -
v_gene: TRBV20-1
j_gene: TRBJ2-5
CDR3aa: CSAPPTSVGETQYF
CDR3nt: TGCAGTGCTCCCCCGACTAGCGTTGGAGAGACCCAGTACTTC

d_gene: TRBD2
abundance: few
v_gene: TRBV2
j_gene: TRBJ2-7
CDR3aa: CASSEPPGLVVQEQYF
CDR3nt: TGTGCCAGCAGTGAACCCCCGGGACTAGTGGTCCAGGAGCAGTACTTC